Shown below are 30 T cell receptor beta chains from a single sample sequenced in a study of healthy donors' naive CD4 and CD8 T cells. TCR libraries were built from about 500 ng of total RNA by linear amplification. TCRdb re-called the reads with MiXCR, one entry per CDR3 protein. The data contain about 180,000 distinct CDR3 sequences, 65% to 80% of them seen just once; the ten biggest clones take up approximately 2.5%. The sample comprised naive CD4+ and CD8+ T cells sorted from blood, pooled from several donors. The source is a pool of human donors in good health; the sample pools cells from several healthy donors.

This clonotype was seen just once. This chain connects TRBV29-1 to TRBJ2-7; 9 positions match TRBD1. Germline lookup yields CDR1 SQVTM and CDR2 ANQGSEA. With V trimmed by 6 bases and J by 1 base, 4 bases remained unmatched. CDR3 length equals 13 residues. The CDR3 loop is CSVRGQGSYEQYF. Here the CDR3 DNA reads TGCAGCGTGAGGGGACAGGGTTCCTACGAGCAGTACTTC.

The CDR3 DNA is TGTGCCTGGATTAAGACAGGGGGCCGCACTGAAGCTTTCTTT. Translated: CAWIKTGGRTEAFF. The chain employs TRBV30 and TRBJ1-1; 10 bases fit TRBD1. The CDR3 contains 14 residues. Germline CDR1 is GTSNPN and CDR2 is SVGIG (reference sequence). The junction had 6 bases not matched to a gene; V was cut back by 4 bases and J by 4 bases.

The chain recombines TRBV20-1 with TRBJ2-5; TRBD1 agrees at 7 bases. The CDR3 is 15 amino acids. CDR1 is DFQATT and CDR2 is SNEGSKA in the germline V gene (reference sequence). V shed 2 bases and J 1 base; nucleotides not matched to a gene: 7. CDR3 sequence (DNA): TGCAGTGCTAGAAAACCGGGACAGCGCCAAGAGACCCAGTACTTC. This sequence encodes CSARKPGQRQETQYF.

The V call is TRBV5-4, the J call TRBJ1-1; maybe TRBD1 (5 bases). The V and J ends lost 3 bases and 4 bases respectively, with 13 bases between them. The germline CDR1 and CDR2 sequences are SGHNT and YYREEE (reference sequence). This CDR3 comprises 14 residues. The CDR3 here is CASSSTPGFTEAFF. CDR3 DNA: TGTGCCAGCAGCTCTACCCCAGGGTTCACTGAAGCTTTCTTT. Complete variable domain (other parts from reference TRBV5-4 and TRBJ1-1): ETGVTQSPTHLIKTRGQQVTLRCSSQSGHNTVSWYQQALGQGPQFIFQYYREEENGRGNFPPRFSGLQFPNYSSELNVNALELDDSALYLCASSSTPGFTEAFFGQGTRLTVV.

The chain's CDR3 is CASSTRGTRGETQYF. Here the CDR3 DNA reads TGTGCCAGTAGTACAAGAGGGACGAGAGGAGAGACCCAGTACTTC. The chain carries TRBV19 and TRBJ2-5; D assignment may be TRBD1 or TRBD2 (5 bases each). V gave up 4 bases and J gave up 4 bases, with 16 bases separating them. Germline CDR1 and CDR2: LNHDA and SQIVND (reference sequence). There are 15 residues in the CDR3. Full variable domain (rest looked up from reference TRBV19 and TRBJ2-5): DGGITQSPKYLFRKEGQNVTLSCEQNLNHDAMYWYRQDPGQGLRLIYYSQIVNDFQKGDIAEGYSVSREKKESFPLTVTSAQKNPTAFYLCASSTRGTRGETQYFGPGTRLLVL.

This chain links TRBV29-1 with TRBJ2-7; 8 positions agree with TRBD2. The CDR3 loop spans 13 amino acids. Trimming at V came to 7 bases and at J to 0 bases, leaving 5 bases not matched to a gene. Germline CDR1 SQVTM, CDR2 ANQGSEA. The CDR3 protein is CSATSGSSYEQYF. CDR3 sequence (DNA): TGCAGCGCCACTAGCGGTAGCTCCTACGAGCAGTACTTC.

The genes are TRBV19 and TRBJ2-1; D not certain. The CDR3 is made up of 13 amino acids. V was cut by 1 base and J by 5 bases, with 6 bases left in between. Germline V gene sequence: CDR1 LNHDA, CDR2 SQIVND (reference sequence). In DNA, the CDR3 is TGTGCCAGTAGTATAGCCGCGAACAATGAGCAGTTCTTC. It codes for CASSIAANNEQFF.

The chain joins TRBV19 to TRBJ1-1; D might be TRBD1 (5 bases). This CDR3 region has 13 residues. In germline, CDR1 is LNHDA, CDR2 SQIVND (reference sequence). V was trimmed by 8 bases and J by 4 bases, leaving 14 bases between them. In DNA form, the CDR3 reads TGTGCCAGTCAGCGGGGGTACGGCACTGAAGCTTTCTTT. Protein sequence: CASQRGYGTEAFF.

The V call is TRBV29-1, the J call TRBJ2-5; D is perhaps TRBD2 (6 bases). Trimming left V 4 bases short and J 2 bases short, with 11 bases between. The CDR3 has 13 amino acids. The germline CDR1 and CDR2 sequences are SQVTM and ANQGSEA. CDR3 in amino acids: CSVAGARQETQYF. The CDR3 DNA follows: TGCAGCGTTGCGGGAGCGCGACAAGAGACCCAGTACTTC.

The chain is built from TRBV19 and TRBJ2-1; 12 bases agree with TRBD2. Germline V gene lookup returns CDR1 LNHDA and CDR2 SQIVND (reference sequence). This CDR3 has 17 residues. V was clipped by 1 base and J by 5 bases; unmatched bases: 6. CDR3 bases: TGTGCCAGTAGTATAGGGGTTACTAGCGGGAGGAACAATGAGCAGTTCTTC. This encodes CASSIGVTSGRNNEQFF.

This clonotype was counted between two and nine times. The chain employs TRBV12-3 or TRBV12-4 and TRBJ1-1; 7 bases align to TRBD1. The CDR3 extends over 15 amino acids. Losses at the gene ends were 5 bases for V and 4 bases for J; bases not matched to a gene: 10. The CDR3, as DNA: TGTGCCAGCAGTACCCGGGGCAGGGGGACCACTGAAGCTTTCTTT. Translated: CASSTRGRGTTEAFF.

This clonotype was observed a handful of times. The genes are TRBV6-2 or TRBV6-3 and TRBJ2-1; tentative D call: TRBD2 (6 bases). CDR3 length: 17 residues. Germline V lookup: CDR1 MNHEY, CDR2 SVGEGT. V was shortened by 7 bases and J by 8 bases, with 27 bases between the two germline ends. The DNA of the CDR3 is TGTGCCAGCACCTCCCCCGGCGCGGGGATATTGGGCGATGAGCAGTTCTTC. Translation: CASTSPGAGILGDEQFF.

The gene calls are TRBV29-1 and TRBJ1-1; possibly TRBD1 for D (6 bases). The germline gives CDR1 SQVTM, CDR2 ANQGSEA. This CDR3 has 14 amino acids. The V gene lost 3 bases and the J gene lost 4 bases, with 15 bases spanning the gap. Written as DNA, the CDR3 is TGCAGCGTTGATAGGCAGGGGTTCGCCACTGAAGCTTTCTTT. It encodes CSVDRQGFATEAFF.

With respect to this clonotype: Its ends do not fully match the called genes, so a read error is possible. The J gene is TRBJ1-3, the V gene TRBV4-1; D call uncertain. The germline V gene encodes CDR1 MGHRA and CDR2 YSYEKL. This CDR3 contains 15 residues. The CDR3 nucleotides are TGCGCCAGCGGCCAAGAGGTTCCCTCTGGAAACACCATATATTTT. Its protein is CASGQEVPSGNTIYF.

The J gene is TRBJ1-2, the V gene TRBV19; D may be TRBD1 (6 bases). CDR3 length equals 13 residues. Trimming took off 7 bases at V and 5 bases at J, with 14 bases between the two ends. Germline V CDR1 and CDR2: LNHDA, SQIVND (reference sequence). Here the CDR3 DNA reads TGTGCCAGTAAATTCGCAGGGGTTTATGGCTACACCTTC. Protein product: CASKFAGVYGYTF. The full variable domain, completed using reference TRBV19 and TRBJ1-2, is DGGITQSPKYLFRKEGQNVTLSCEQNLNHDAMYWYRQDPGQGLRLIYYSQIVNDFQKGDIAEGYSVSREKKESFPLTVTSAQKNPTAFYLCASKFAGVYGYTFGSGTRLTVV.

The gene calls are TRBV27 and TRBJ1-5, with unresolved D. CDR1 MNHEY and CDR2 SMNVEV come from the germline V gene (reference sequence). Trimming removed 6 bases at V and 2 bases at J, with 23 bases between. This CDR3 is built from 18 residues. The chain's CDR3 is CASSLPPATPRGNQPQHF. The CDR3 nucleotides read TGTGCCAGCAGCTTACCACCGGCGACGCCGAGAGGCAATCAGCCCCAGCATTTT.

The chain recombines TRBV29-1 with TRBJ2-1, with D hard to call. CDR3 size: 15 residues. Germline V gives CDR1 SQVTM, CDR2 ANQGSEA. V dropped 4 bases and J dropped 0 bases, with 13 bases sitting between them. The chain's CDR3 is CSVGSGIYSYNEQFF. As DNA, the CDR3 is TGCAGCGTTGGATCAGGCATTTACTCCTACAATGAGCAGTTCTTC.

V usage is TRBV4-3 and J usage is TRBJ2-7; no reliable D call. There are 14 residues in the CDR3. Trimming left V 1 base short and J 0 bases short, with 7 bases between. Germline loops: CDR1 LGHNA, CDR2 YSLEER. The chain's CDR3 is CASSQVRSSYEQYF. DNA of the CDR3: TGCGCCAGCAGCCAAGTGCGGTCCTCCTACGAGCAGTACTTC.

This clonotype was picked up a small number of times. The chain's CDR3 is CSVSGRANEQYF. Written as DNA, the CDR3 is TGCAGCGTTAGTGGGAGGGCGAACGAGCAGTACTTC. V usage is TRBV29-1 and J usage is TRBJ2-7, with 7 bases identical to TRBD2. The CDR3 runs to 12 residues. V shed 5 bases and J 5 bases; nucleotides not matched to a gene: 6. CDR1 and CDR2 (germline): SQVTM, ANQGSEA.

The genes are TRBV5-5 and TRBJ1-5; no definite D call. V was shortened by 5 bases and J by 2 bases, with 23 bases between the two germline ends. The germline CDR1 and CDR2 sequences are SGHKS and YYEKEE (reference sequence). This CDR3 has 18 amino acids. CDR3 in amino acids: CASSPFTSGSLGNQPQHF. CDR3 in DNA: TGTGCCAGCAGTCCCTTTACTTCCGGGAGCCTAGGCAATCAGCCCCAGCATTTT.

The gene calls are TRBV6-1 and TRBJ1-4; 8 bases match TRBD1. This CDR3 comprises 16 residues. V shed 6 bases and J 8 bases; nucleotides not matched to a gene: 14. Looked up from germline, CDR1 is MNHNS and CDR2 is SASEGT. The CDR3 region is CASRPGPGQALEKLFF. The CDR3 region has the DNA TGTGCCAGCAGGCCCGGACCGGGACAGGCCCTGGAAAAACTGTTTTTT.

This chain uses TRBV29-1 with TRBJ2-5, with TRBD1 as a possible D gene (6 bases). Germline values: CDR1 SQVTM, CDR2 ANQGSEA. Trimming left V 4 bases short and J 5 bases short, with 17 bases between. The CDR3 has 14 residues. The DNA of the CDR3 is TGCAGCGTTGCAGGGGCTCTCCTTTGGGAGACCCAGTACTTC. Translation: CSVAGALLWETQYF.

With regard to this clonotype: Relative to the germline gene, one junction end is altered; a read error may explain this. The chain has TRBV27 and TRBJ2-1, with D unclear. Germline CDR1 is MNHEY and CDR2 is SMNVEV (reference sequence). CDR3 length: 13 amino acids. CDR3 residues: CASSLSWIHEQFF. CDR3 sequence (DNA): TGTGCCAGCAGCTTATCTTGGATCCATGAGCAGTTCTTC.

On this clonotype: An end of the junction does not agree with germline; a read error may underlie this. CDR3 DNA sequence: TGTGCCAGCAGTTTGCAGTCCGGGGAGCTGCTTTTT. Its translation: CASSLQSGELLF. The chain recombines TRBV12-3 or TRBV12-4 with TRBJ2-2, with TRBD2 as a possible D gene (5 bases). The CDR3 is 12 residues long.

The V gene is TRBV29-1, the J gene TRBJ1-3; D gene unclear. The germline V gene encodes CDR1 SQVTM and CDR2 ANQGSEA. This CDR3 is built from 16 residues. V was pared by 0 bases and J by 4 bases, with 16 bases between. In DNA form, the CDR3 reads TGCAGCGTTGAAGATCTGGACTACTCGGAAGGAAACACCATATATTTT. Encoded protein: CSVEDLDYSEGNTIYF.

This clonotype was detected only once. This rearrangement joins TRBV29-1 to TRBJ2-1, with 11 bases aligning to TRBD2. The V segment lost 8 bases and the J segment 8 bases; nucleotides outside the gene matches: 8. The CDR3 loop spans 13 amino acids. Per the germline V gene, CDR1 is SQVTM and CDR2 is ANQGSEA. CDR3 DNA: TGCAGCCTATTACTAGCGGGAGTAGATGAGCAGTTCTTC. Translation: CSLLLAGVDEQFF.

A word on this clonotype: Germline is not matched at one junction end, which may reflect a read error. V is TRBV12-3 or TRBV12-4 and J is TRBJ2-3; no clear D. The CDR3 runs to 13 residues. The CDR3 bases are TGTGCCAGCAGCACGGGTGGCACGGATACGCAGTATTTT. It specifies CASSTGGTDTQYF.

The chain recombines TRBV19 with TRBJ2-1; TRBD2 is a possible D gene (5 bases). The V end was cut by 1 base, the J end by 9 bases, with 7 bases between. The CDR3 is 12 residues long. Germline assignment: CDR1 LNHDA and CDR2 SQIVND (reference sequence). CDR3 nucleotides: TGTGCCAGTAGTATAGTGGCGGGTGAGCAGTTCTTC. Amino acid sequence: CASSIVAGEQFF.

A single count supports this clonotype. The V and J genes are TRBV6-1 and TRBJ2-1, with 13 bases that match TRBD2. The CDR3 covers 16 residues. The germline CDR1 and CDR2 sequences are MNHNS and SASEGT. V lost 6 bases to trimming and J lost 6 bases; unmatched junction nucleotides: 8. In DNA, the CDR3 is TGTGCCAGCAGCCCTAGACTAGCGGGAGGTACCAATGAGCAGTTCTTC. It codes for CASSPRLAGGTNEQFF.

The gene calls are TRBV29-1 and TRBJ2-1; TRBD2 aligns across 7 bases. Germline assignment: CDR1 SQVTM and CDR2 ANQGSEA. J lost 10 bases, V lost 3 bases, and 15 bases had no gene match. The length of the CDR3 is 15 residues. The CDR3 bases are TGCAGCGTTGATCACGGGACTACCGCTCCAGGGGAGCAGTTCTTC. It encodes CSVDHGTTAPGEQFF.